A selection of T cell receptor beta chains follows, all from one sample in a study of beta chain features in type 1 diabetes. Using immunoSEQ multiplex PCR, the repertoire was profiled, and TCRdb retains in-frame clones only, with some absent. This sample has some 350,000 clones, with roughly 13% found just once. The material sequenced was naive CD4+ T cells from blood. These receptors were collected from a young woman with type 1 diabetes. Each CDR3 is given with its conserved first and last residue.

J: TRBJ2-3; V: TRBV15; CDR3: CATSRDRYTDTQYF
J: TRBJ1-4; V: TRBV28; CDR3: CASSFWTSQGKGLFF
J: TRBJ1-2; V: TRBV7-2; CDR3: CASSLGSAYGYTF
J: TRBJ1-1; V: TRBV18; CDR3: CASSPGQSPVNTEAFF
J: TRBJ2-5; V: TRBV5-1; CDR3: CASSSSQGGGQETQYF
J: TRBJ2-3; V: TRBV7-2; CDR3: CASSQQGNGDTQYF
J: TRBJ2-7; V: TRBV5-1; CDR3: CASSRDPGEPYEQYF
J: TRBJ2-1; V: TRBV11-2; CDR3: CASSSHRGHRNEQFF
J: TRBJ2-2; V: TRBV29-1; CDR3: CSGQGNTGELFF
J: TRBJ2-7; V: TRBV7-2; CDR3: CASSLLGTVVYEQYF
J: TRBJ2-7; V: TRBV28; CDR3: CASSPGTAVGGEQYF
J: TRBJ2-2; V: TRBV15; CDR3: CATSNGRGNGGTGELFF
J: TRBJ2-7; V: TRBV28; CDR3: CASSPSGTGSYEQYF
J: TRBJ2-4; V: TRBV30; CDR3: CAWDSGTAKNIQYF
J: TRBJ2-7; V: TRBV9; CDR3: CASSLSGDRGHEQYF
J: TRBJ2-7; V: TRBV28; CDR3: CASSRTYEQYF
J: TRBJ2-5; V: TRBV18; CDR3: CASSPLAGEETQYF
J: TRBJ2-1; V: TRBV4-1; CDR3: CASSPGTVFNEQFF
J: TRBJ2-1; V: TRBV12-5; CDR3: CASGSGVTRTYNEQFF
J: TRBJ2-3; V: TRBV10-3; CDR3: CAISSRTSAVNTDTQYF
J: TRBJ2-1; V: TRBV11-2; CDR3: CASSPRVGDEQFF
J: TRBJ2-1; V: TRBV18; CDR3: CASSPMSINEQFF
J: TRBJ1-5; V: TRBV4-1; CDR3: CASSPRQGNNQPQHF
J: TRBJ1-5; V: TRBV5-1; CDR3: CASSLEGGTGNQPQHF
J: TRBJ2-6; V: TRBV19; CDR3: CASHVGAGANVLTF
J: TRBJ2-2; V: TRBV28; CDR3: CASSLGGGLSGELFF
J: TRBJ1-1; V: TRBV18; CDR3: CASSRDRNTEAFF
J: TRBJ2-4; V: TRBV4-3; CDR3: CASSQGASGRGGAKNIQYF
J: TRBJ2-4; V: TRBV29-1; CDR3: CSVFAGTWDIQYF
J: TRBJ1-2; V: TRBV19; CDR3: CASNPGNYGYTF
J: TRBJ1-4; V: TRBV2; CDR3: CASSPTGTGVLFF
J: TRBJ1-1; V: TRBV19; CDR3: CASSIPQGAVAFF
J: TRBJ2-1; V: TRBV5-6; CDR3: CASSLLTGDYNEQFF
J: TRBJ2-5; V: TRBV15; CDR3: CATSRELVQGETQYF
J: TRBJ1-1; V: TRBV25-1; CDR3: CASRGTGGYSTEAFF
J: TRBJ1-2; V: TRBV5-6; CDR3: CASSLVPGLDYGYTF
J: TRBJ2-3; V: TRBV27; CDR3: CASSLQYRGPSTDTQYF
J: TRBJ2-5; V: TRBV18; CDR3: CASSPPGLVGETQYF
J: TRBJ2-1; V: TRBV7-9; CDR3: CAVVVRSYNEQFF
J: TRBJ2-3; V: TRBV30; CDR3: CASQPGLGTDTQYF
J: TRBJ2-7; V: TRBV5-1; CDR3: CASSLQPGTGFVDEQYF
J: TRBJ2-1; V: TRBV9; CDR3: CASSVDAGSYNEQFF
J: TRBJ2-7; V: TRBV18; CDR3: CASSPPVAGNEQYF
J: TRBJ1-1; V: TRBV29-1; CDR3: CSVVLTGMNTEAFF
J: TRBJ1-1; V: TRBV30; CDR3: CAWSFPVNTEAFF
J: TRBJ2-7; V: TRBV29-1; CDR3: CSARDSYEQYF
J: TRBJ1-1; V: TRBV18; CDR3: CASSPLGTGRNTEAFF
J: TRBJ1-5; V: TRBV4-1; CDR3: CASSQLSNRVRMQPQHF
J: TRBJ2-4; V: TRBV7-9; CDR3: CASSHTGQGNIQYF
J: TRBJ1-1; V: TRBV19; CDR3: CASSIDRWGHWNTEAFF
J: TRBJ2-1; V: TRBV29-1; CDR3: CSGESDEQFF
J: TRBJ2-1; V: TRBV18; CDR3: CASSPPGTGPYNEQFF
J: TRBJ2-5; V: TRBV18; CDR3: CASSPQGEETQYF
J: TRBJ1-5; V: TRBV30; CDR3: CAWSGRTGTFSNQPQHF
J: TRBJ2-1; V: TRBV29-1; CDR3: CSALKSGNHNEQFF
J: TRBJ2-3; V: TRBV29-1; CDR3: CSAGSGRGRTDTQYF
J: TRBJ2-5; V: TRBV5-4; CDR3: CASSSQGAETQYF
J: TRBJ2-5; V: TRBV4-3; CDR3: CASSQDPRPGGPGETQYF